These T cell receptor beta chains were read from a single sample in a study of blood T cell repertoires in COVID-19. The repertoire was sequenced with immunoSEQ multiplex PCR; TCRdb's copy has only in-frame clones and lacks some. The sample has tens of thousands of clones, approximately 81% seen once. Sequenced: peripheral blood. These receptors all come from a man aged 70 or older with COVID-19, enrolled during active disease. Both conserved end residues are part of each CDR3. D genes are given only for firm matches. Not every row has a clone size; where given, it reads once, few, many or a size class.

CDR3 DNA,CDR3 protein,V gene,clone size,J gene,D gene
TGTGCCAGCAGCGCGCGGAGGGTGTCTGGAAACACCATATATTTT,CASSARRVSGNTIYF,TRBV9,-,TRBJ1-3,-
TGTGCCAGCAGCCCGGGACTAGCGGGAGTTAAAGGCACAGATACGCAGTATTTT,CASSPGLAGVKGTDTQYF,TRBV5-4,once,TRBJ2-3,TRBD2
TGTGCTAGTGGTCCTGAGTTGTACAATGAGCAGTTCTTC,CASGPELYNEQFF,TRBV12-5,-,TRBJ2-1,-
TGCGCCAGCAGCCAAGATGCGGGACGCCATTCACCCCTCCACTTT,CASSQDAGRHSPLHF,TRBV4-3,-,TRBJ1-6,-
TGTGCCAGCAGCTTACCATCCTCTGGAAACACCATATATTTT,CASSLPSSGNTIYF,TRBV7-6,-,TRBJ1-3,-
TGTGCCATCAAGACTAGCGGGAGTGCAGATACGCAGTATTTT,CAIKTSGSADTQYF,TRBV6-5,few,TRBJ2-3,TRBD2
TGTGCCAGCAGCTCGTTTTGGGGGACAAACTATGGCTACACCTTC,CASSSFWGTNYGYTF,TRBV13,-,TRBJ1-2,-
TGTGCCAGCAGTTACGCCGGTTCGAACACCGGGGAGCTGTTTTTT,CASSYAGSNTGELFF,TRBV6-5,-,TRBJ2-2,-
TGCGCCAGCAGCCAAGATTGGGCCTTACGCTGGGAGGAGGGCACAGATACGCAGTATTTT,CASSQDWALRWEEGTDTQYF,TRBV4-3,-,TRBJ2-3,-
TGTGCCAGCAGTTTCACAGGGCTCATAGACACCGGGGAGCTGTTTTTT,CASSFTGLIDTGELFF,TRBV28,-,TRBJ2-2,-
TGTGCCAGCTCAAGTAGCAGGGGACAAGAGACCCAGTACTTC,CASSSSRGQETQYF,TRBV18,-,TRBJ2-5,-
TGTGCCAGCAGTTCCCCAGCGGTGAACTACAATGAGCAGTTCTTC,CASSSPAVNYNEQFF,TRBV28,-,TRBJ2-1,-
TGTGCCACCAGCAGGGAGCTCAGGGGGGACACTGAAGCTTTCTTT,CATSRELRGDTEAFF,TRBV15,few,TRBJ1-1,TRBD1
TGTGCCAGCAGCTTTGGGACAGGGAGTAGCACTGAAGCTTTCTTT,CASSFGTGSSTEAFF,TRBV7-2,once,TRBJ1-1,TRBD1
TGTGCCAGTAGTATAGATGGAGGAAACATTCAGTACTTC,CASSIDGGNIQYF,TRBV19,few,TRBJ2-4,-
TGTGCCAGCTCAGCCGGGACAGGGAACACTGAAGCTTTCTTT,CASSAGTGNTEAFF,TRBV18,-,TRBJ1-1,TRBD1
TGTGCCAGCAGCTGGCGGGGGCTTAACACCGGGGAGCTGTTTTTT,CASSWRGLNTGELFF,TRBV7-8,-,TRBJ2-2,-
TGTGCCACCAGTAACGCGGGAGATGGGAAGACCCAGTACTTC,CATSNAGDGKTQYF,TRBV24-1,-,TRBJ2-5,TRBD2
TGTGCCACCAGCGACCGGGTTAGGAACATTCAGTACTTC,CATSDRVRNIQYF,TRBV15,-,TRBJ2-4,-
TGCGCCAGCAGCTTAGGAACAGGGGCGCTCACAGATACGCAGTATTTT,CASSLGTGALTDTQYF,TRBV5-1,-,TRBJ2-3,TRBD1
TGTGCCAGCAGCCAAGATGCGGGCCGGCCCTATGGCTACACCTTC,CASSQDAGRPYGYTF,TRBV3-1/TRBV3-2,-,TRBJ1-2,-
TGTGCCAGCAGTAACAGGGAATACGAGACCCAGTACTTC,CASSNREYETQYF,TRBV27,-,TRBJ2-5,-
TGTGCCAGCAGCGTAGAAGCTAGCGGGAGTGTGAAGACCCAGTACTTC,CASSVEASGSVKTQYF,TRBV9,-,TRBJ2-5,TRBD2
TGTGCCATCAGTGGACAGGGTTCCAATCAGCCCCAGCATTTT,CAISGQGSNQPQHF,TRBV10-3,-,TRBJ1-5,TRBD1
TGTGCCTGGAGTGTGGCCCTTGAAGCTTTCTTT,CAWSVALEAFF,TRBV30,-,TRBJ1-1,-
TGTGCCAGTACTCTCAACGGGGTTAGGAGTTTCGGCTACACCTTC,CASTLNGVRSFGYTF,TRBV19,-,TRBJ1-2,-
TGTGCCTGGAGTAGGAGCTCCTATAATTCACCCCTCCACTTT,CAWSRSSYNSPLHF,TRBV30,-,TRBJ1-6,-
TGTGCCAGCAGTGAACACCCCGGGGGTGAGCAGTTCTTC,CASSEHPGGEQFF,TRBV2,few,TRBJ2-1,-
TGTGCCAGCAGCAGACAGGGGGCATGCAATCAGCCCCAGCATTTT,CASSRQGACNQPQHF,TRBV21-1,-,TRBJ1-5,-
TGCAGCGTTGAACTTCCAGGCTTTGGGGGCTACACCTTC,CSVELPGFGGYTF,TRBV29-1,-,TRBJ1-2,-
TGTGCCAGCAGCTTGGAATACAGGGTAATCGGCGGCTACACCTTC,CASSLEYRVIGGYTF,TRBV5-6,-,TRBJ1-2,-
TGCGCCAGCAGCCAAGGGCCGGGACATTCCTTCTCTGGAAACACCATATATTTT,CASSQGPGHSFSGNTIYF,TRBV4-3,-,TRBJ1-3,-
TGTGCCAGCAAAAGAGGAGGCAATCAGCCCCAGCATTTT,CASKRGGNQPQHF,TRBV28,-,TRBJ1-5,-
TGTGCCAGCAGTCCACAGGGATCATATCAGCCCCAGCATTTT,CASSPQGSYQPQHF,TRBV2,-,TRBJ1-5,-
TGTGCCAGCAGCCTGACATCGTGGAACACCATATATTTT,CASSLTSWNTIYF,TRBV7-2,-,TRBJ1-3,-